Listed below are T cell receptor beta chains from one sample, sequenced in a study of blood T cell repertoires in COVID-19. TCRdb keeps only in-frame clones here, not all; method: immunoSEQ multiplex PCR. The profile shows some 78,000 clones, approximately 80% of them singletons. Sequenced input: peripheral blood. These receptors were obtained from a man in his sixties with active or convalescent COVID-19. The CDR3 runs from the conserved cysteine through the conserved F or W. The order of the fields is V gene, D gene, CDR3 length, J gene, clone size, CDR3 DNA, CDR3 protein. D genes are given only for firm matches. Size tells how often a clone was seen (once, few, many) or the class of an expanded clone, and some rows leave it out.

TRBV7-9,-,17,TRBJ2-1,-,TGTGCCAGCAGGGATGGGGGGTCCACAAGCTCCTACAATGAGCAGTTCTTC,CASRDGGSTSSYNEQFF
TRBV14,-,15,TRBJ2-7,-,TGTGCCAGCAGCCAAGATTTCGGGGGTCTCTACGAGCAGTACTTC,CASSQDFGGLYEQYF
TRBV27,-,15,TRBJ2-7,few,TGTGCCAGCAGTTTAAAGGGGATGAGCTCCTACGAGCAGTACTTC,CASSLKGMSSYEQYF
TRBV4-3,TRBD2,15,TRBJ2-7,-,TGCGCCAGCAGCCAAGAGCGCCTAGCGGGGGTCGAGCAGTACTTC,CASSQERLAGVEQYF
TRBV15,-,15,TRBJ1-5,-,TGTGCCACCAGCAGAGATCAGGGAATCGGTCAGCCCCAGCATTTT,CATSRDQGIGQPQHF
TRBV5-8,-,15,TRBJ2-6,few,TGTGCCAGCAGCTTGGGAGTTTCTGGGGCCAACGTCCTGACTTTC,CASSLGVSGANVLTF
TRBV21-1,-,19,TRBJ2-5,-,TGTGCCAGCAGCAAAGGTTATGGGACAGGGGGCCCCTTTGAAGAGACCCAGTACTTC,CASSKGYGTGGPFEETQYF
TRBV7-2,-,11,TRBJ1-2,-,TGTGCCAGCAGCTCCGGGACAAACTACACCTTC,CASSSGTNYTF
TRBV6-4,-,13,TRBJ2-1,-,TGTGCCAGCAGTGAAGAGATTACCTATGAGCAGTTCTTC,CASSEEITYEQFF
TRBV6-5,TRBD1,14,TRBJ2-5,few,TGTGCCAGCAGCGTATCGACAGGGCTTGAGACCCAGTACTTC,CASSVSTGLETQYF
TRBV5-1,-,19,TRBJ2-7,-,TGCGCCAGCAGCTCTGGAGGGTCAGGGACCCGTCTCCACCTCTACGAGCAGTACTTC,CASSSGGSGTRLHLYEQYF
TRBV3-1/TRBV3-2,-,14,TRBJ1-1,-,TGTGCCAGCAGCCAACCTCAGGGGAACACTGAAGCTTTCTTT,CASSQPQGNTEAFF
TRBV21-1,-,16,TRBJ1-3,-,TGTGCCAGCAGCAAAGGCCTACCCTCCTCTGGAAACACCATATATTTT,CASSKGLPSSGNTIYF
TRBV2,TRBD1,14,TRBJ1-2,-,TGTGCCAGCACCAGACAGGGGCCCCCTGAAGGCTACACCTTC,CASTRQGPPEGYTF
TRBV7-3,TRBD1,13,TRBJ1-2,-,TGTGCCAGCAGTTTACAGGGGAACTATGGCTACACCTTC,CASSLQGNYGYTF
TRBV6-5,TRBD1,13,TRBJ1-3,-,TGTGCCAGCAGGAGGGACAGAAGAAACACCATATATTTT,CASRRDRRNTIYF
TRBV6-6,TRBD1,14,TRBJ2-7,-,TGTGCCAGCAGCCCGGGACAGACACGCTACGAGCAGTACTTC,CASSPGQTRYEQYF
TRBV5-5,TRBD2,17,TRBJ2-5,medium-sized,TGTGCCAGCAGCTTTCCTGGGACTAGCGGGGTTCAAGAGACCCAGTACTTC,CASSFPGTSGVQETQYF
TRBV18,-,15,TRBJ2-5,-,TGTGCCAGCTCACCAATGATCCAGCGACAAGAGACCCAGTACTTC,CASSPMIQRQETQYF
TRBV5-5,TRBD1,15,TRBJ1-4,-,TGTGCCAGCAGCTTGGCCGGGACAGGGGTAGAAAAACTGTTTTTT,CASSLAGTGVEKLFF
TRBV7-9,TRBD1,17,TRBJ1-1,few,TGTGCCAGCACGAGGACAGGGATTTATGGCCTGAACACTGAAGCTTTCTTT,CASTRTGIYGLNTEAFF
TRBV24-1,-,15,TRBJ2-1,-,TGTGCCACCAGTGATTTGAATGGCAAACCCCATGAGCAGTTCTTC,CATSDLNGKPHEQFF
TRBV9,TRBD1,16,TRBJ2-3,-,TGTGCCAGCAGCGTTAAAGGGGGCTCCCACTCAGATACGCAGTATTTT,CASSVKGGSHSDTQYF
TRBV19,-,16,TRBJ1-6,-,TGTGCCAGTAAATCCATCGGGGAAATGTATTATTCACCCCTCCACTTT,CASKSIGEMYYSPLHF
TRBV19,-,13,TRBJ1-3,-,TGTGCCACACGGACAACCTCTGGAAACACCATATATTTT,CATRTTSGNTIYF
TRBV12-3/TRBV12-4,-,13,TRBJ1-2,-,TGTGCCAGCAGCCCGGGACAACGCTATGGCTACACCTTC,CASSPGQRYGYTF
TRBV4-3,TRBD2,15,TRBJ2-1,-,TGCGCCAGCAGCCAACCTAGCGGGGGGAAGAATGAGCAGTTCTTC,CASSQPSGGKNEQFF
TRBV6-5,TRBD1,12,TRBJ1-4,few,TGTGCCACCCGACAGGGGGGTGAAAAACTGTTTTTT,CATRQGGEKLFF
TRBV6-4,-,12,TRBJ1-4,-,TGTGCCAGCAGTGACGGTAGTGAAAAACTGTTTTTT,CASSDGSEKLFF
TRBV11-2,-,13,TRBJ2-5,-,TGTGCCAGCAGCGTAGACAGATTAGAGACCCAGTACTTC,CASSVDRLETQYF
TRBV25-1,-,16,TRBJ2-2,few,TGTGCCAGCAGTGAATACGAGACTACGAACACCGGGGAGCTGTTTTTT,CASSEYETTNTGELFF
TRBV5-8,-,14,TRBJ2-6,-,TGTGCCAGCAGCGGCCGGGGAGGGGCCAACGTCCTGACTTTC,CASSGRGGANVLTF
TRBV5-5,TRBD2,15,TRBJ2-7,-,TGTGCCAGCAGCACGGGACTAGCGGGTTATTACGAGCAGTACTTC,CASSTGLAGYYEQYF
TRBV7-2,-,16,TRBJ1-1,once,TGTGCCAGCAGCTCCCAGCGAGCCAGACTGAACACTGAAGCTTTCTTT,CASSSQRARLNTEAFF
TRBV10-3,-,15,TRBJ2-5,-,TGTGCCATCAGGCCGGGACTCGGGGGTATGGAGACCCAGTACTTC,CAIRPGLGGMETQYF
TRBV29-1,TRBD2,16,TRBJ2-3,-,TGCAGCGTGGGACTAGCGGGGGCCCTCTCCACAGATACGCAGTATTTT,CSVGLAGALSTDTQYF
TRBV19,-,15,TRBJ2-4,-,TGTGCCAGTAGTGCCGGGACGGCGGTTAGGGGGATTCAGTACTTC,CASSAGTAVRGIQYF
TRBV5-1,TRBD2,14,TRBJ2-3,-,TGCGCCAGCAGCTCGGGGGGACTCACAGATACGCAGTATTTT,CASSSGGLTDTQYF
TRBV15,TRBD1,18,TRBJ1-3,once,TGTGCCACCAGCAGTTTGGTGGGACAGGGAATGTCCGGAAACACCATATATTTT,CATSSLVGQGMSGNTIYF
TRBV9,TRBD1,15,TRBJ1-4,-,TGTGCCAGCAGCGCCGGACAGGCCACTAATGAAAAACTGTTTTTT,CASSAGQATNEKLFF
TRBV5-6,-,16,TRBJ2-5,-,TGTGCCAGCAGCTTGTCTGGGACACAGTACCAAGAGACCCAGTACTTC,CASSLSGTQYQETQYF
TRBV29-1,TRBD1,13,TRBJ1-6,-,TGCAGCGTTGGGGACAGTTTCAATTCACCCCTCCACTTT,CSVGDSFNSPLHF
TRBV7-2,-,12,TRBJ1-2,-,TGTGCCAGCAGCTCCACGCGGTATGGCTACACCTTC,CASSSTRYGYTF
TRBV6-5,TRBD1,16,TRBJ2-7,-,TGTGCCAGCAGTTACGAGAGGGGCAGGGGGCGCCACGAGCAGTACTTC,CASSYERGRGRHEQYF
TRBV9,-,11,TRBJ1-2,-,TGTGCCAGCAGAGGGGTCCATGGCTACACCTTC,CASRGVHGYTF
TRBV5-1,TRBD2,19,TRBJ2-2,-,TGCGCCAGCAGCTTCCAATGGACTAGCGGCCTAGCGAACACCGGGGAGCTGTTTTTT,CASSFQWTSGLANTGELFF
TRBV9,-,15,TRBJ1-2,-,TGTGCCAGCAGCGAAGGGTGGGGGCGCGACTATGGCTACACCTTC,CASSEGWGRDYGYTF
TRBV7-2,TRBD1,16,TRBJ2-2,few,TGTGCCAGCAGCTCCTACAGGGGGCTTGACACCGGGGAGCTGTTTTTT,CASSSYRGLDTGELFF
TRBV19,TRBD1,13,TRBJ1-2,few,TGTGCCAGTAGTACCAGGGACAGGAGTGGCTACACCTTC,CASSTRDRSGYTF
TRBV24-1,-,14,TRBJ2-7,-,TGTGCCACCAGTGATGCGCATGGTTCATCGGAGCAGTACTTC,CATSDAHGSSEQYF
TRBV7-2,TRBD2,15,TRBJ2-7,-,TGTGCCAGCAGCCCGGGACTAGCGGGGGTGTACGAGCAGTACTTC,CASSPGLAGVYEQYF
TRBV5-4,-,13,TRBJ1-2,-,TGTGCCAGCAGCTTGTCGGGTAACTATGGCTACACCTTC,CASSLSGNYGYTF
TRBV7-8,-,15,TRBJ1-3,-,TGTGCCAGCAGCCCTCGCGGGGTGTTAAGAAACACCATATATTTT,CASSPRGVLRNTIYF